The 27 T cell receptor beta chains presented below share a single source sample, sequenced in a study of blood T cell repertoires in COVID-19. The data were produced by immunoSEQ multiplex PCR, yet TCRdb's version contains in-frame clones alone and is incomplete. Of some 190,000 clones in the sample, approximately 83% were seen once. Sequenced material: peripheral blood. The receptors here all came from a human donor with active or convalescent COVID-19. The donor label of this sample is uncertain.

The rearrangement uses TRBV24-1 and TRBJ2-3; possibly TRBD1 for D (5 bases). CDR1 and CDR2 (germline): KGHDR, SFDVKD. The CDR3 spans 15 residues. With 3 bases removed from V and 3 bases from J, the gap between germline ends came to 12 bases. The CDR3 here is CATSDPGRETDTQYF. The CDR3 DNA sequence: TGTGCCACCAGTGATCCGGGCAGGGAAACAGATACGCAGTATTTT.

The chain links TRBV15 to TRBJ1-6; TRBD1 is a possible D gene (6 bases). V lost 5 bases and J lost 6, with 14 bases in between. Per the germline V gene, CDR1 is LNHNV and CDR2 is YYDKDF (reference sequence). The CDR3 spans 15 residues. The CDR3 coding sequence is TGTGCCACCAGCGGTTACAGGGCCTCTAATTCACCCCTCCACTTT. As protein: CATSGYRASNSPLHF.

The chain joins TRBV4-1 to TRBJ2-7; the match to TRBD2 covers 12 bases. V gave up 0 bases and J gave up 4 bases; unmatched junction bases: 10. The CDR3 spans 18 residues. CDR1 MGHRA and CDR2 YSYEKL come from the germline V gene. CDR3: CASSQETSGGLTSYEQYF. In nucleotides, the CDR3 is TGCGCCAGCAGCCAAGAGACTAGCGGGGGCCTAACCTCTTACGAGCAGTACTTC.

The rearrangement uses TRBV28 and TRBJ2-5; 9 bases fit TRBD1. V was clipped by 6 bases and J by 7 bases; unmatched bases: 3. CDR1 and CDR2 from the germline V gene are MDHEN and SYDVKM. This CDR3 region has 12 residues. The CDR3 protein is CASSGQGSTQYF. The DNA of the CDR3 is TGTGCCAGCAGCGGACAGGGGTCGACCCAGTACTTC.

The rearrangement uses TRBV20-1 and TRBJ2-5; 11 bases align to TRBD1. This CDR3 has 14 residues. Germline trimming cut 3 bases from V and 3 bases from J; bases unmatched to any gene: 3. The V gene's germline CDR1 is DFQATT and CDR2 SNEGSKA (reference sequence). The CDR3 region is CSASKGQGEETQYF. DNA of the CDR3: TGCAGTGCTAGTAAGGGACAGGGGGAAGAGACCCAGTACTTC.

V and J are TRBV28 and TRBJ1-1, with D hard to call. V was pared by 2 bases and J by 0 bases, with 7 bases between. The CDR3 consists of 14 residues. The V gene's germline CDR1 is MDHEN and CDR2 SYDVKM. The CDR3 coding sequence is TGTGCCAGCAGTTTACTATTTATGAACACTGAAGCTTTCTTT. Translation gives CASSLLFMNTEAFF.

The chain is built from TRBV12-3 or TRBV12-4 and TRBJ1-5, with a tentative D call TRBD1 (6 bases). The CDR3 totals 13 residues. V lost 5 bases to trimming and J lost 4 bases, with 9 bases between them. The CDR3 region is CASSPTGNQPQHF. CDR3 bases: TGTGCCAGCAGTCCAACAGGGAATCAGCCCCAGCATTTT.

The genes are TRBV14 and TRBJ2-3; 12 nucleotides agree with TRBD2. J gave up 4 bases and V 0 bases, and 8 bases lay outside the gene matches. Per germline, CDR1 SGHDN and CDR2 FVKESK. This CDR3 region has 18 residues. CDR3 sequence reads: CASSQDLNLAGGPDTQYF. The CDR3 DNA reads TGTGCCAGCAGCCAAGACCTCAATCTAGCGGGGGGGCCAGATACGCAGTATTTT.

This clone turned up a few times. This chain links TRBV24-1 with TRBJ2-7; 8 positions match TRBD1. The V gene's germline CDR1 is KGHDR and CDR2 SFDVKD. After removal of 0 bases from V and 6 bases from J, the junction contained 6 bases not matched to a gene. CDR3 size: 15 residues. CDR3 in DNA: TGTGCCACCAGTGATTTGCGCCAGGGGGCGGGCGAGCAGTACTTC. The encoded protein is CATSDLRQGAGEQYF.

This chain's CDR3 is CASSIAGTVNTGELFF. The CDR3 DNA reads as TGTGCCAGTAGTATCGCCGGGACAGTAAACACCGGGGAGCTGTTTTTT. The chain links TRBV19 to TRBJ2-2; TRBD1 matches at 7 bases. The germline gives CDR1 LNHDA, CDR2 SQIVND (reference sequence). CDR3 length: 16 amino acids. With V trimmed by 3 bases and J by 2 bases, 6 bases remained unmatched. Filled out from reference TRBV19 and TRBJ2-2, the complete variable domain reads DGGITQSPKYLFRKEGQNVTLSCEQNLNHDAMYWYRQDPGQGLRLIYYSQIVNDFQKGDIAEGYSVSREKKESFPLTVTSAQKNPTAFYLCASSIAGTVNTGELFFGEGSRLTVL.

This rearrangement joins TRBV5-6 to TRBJ2-7; D not resolved. The germline V and J ends were trimmed by 4 bases and 0 bases, with 14 bases remaining between them. The CDR3 covers 15 residues. The V gene's germline CDR1 is SGHDT and CDR2 YYEEEE. CDR3 residues: CASSVGPGNSYEQYF. The CDR3 DNA reads as TGTGCCAGCAGCGTGGGCCCGGGTAACTCCTACGAGCAGTACTTC.

This CDR3 reads CASIKGQGLNTEAFF. CDR3 sequence (DNA): TGTGCCAGCATTAAGGGACAGGGACTCAACACTGAAGCTTTCTTT. The rearrangement joins TRBV6-5 to TRBJ1-1; TRBD1 matches 9 bases. The germline gives CDR1 MNHEY, CDR2 SVGAGI. V shed 7 bases and J 2 bases; nucleotides not matched to a gene: 8. CDR3 length equals 15 residues.

The rearrangement links TRBV29-1 to TRBJ2-3, with 16 bases matching TRBD2. Trimming cost V 7 bases and J 0 bases; bases outside gene matches: 7. The CDR3 is made up of 17 amino acids. The germline V gene encodes CDR1 SQVTM and CDR2 ANQGSEA. Here the CDR3 reads CSASGLAGGGSTDTQYF. The CDR3, as DNA: TGCAGCGCCTCGGGACTAGCGGGAGGGGGGAGCACAGATACGCAGTATTTT.

The chain joins TRBV9 to TRBJ1-4; unclear D gene. Trimming pared 4 bases from V and 0 bases from J, leaving 10 bases between. The CDR3 runs to 15 residues. Per germline, CDR1 SGDLS and CDR2 YYNGEE. The CDR3 bases are TGTGCCAGCAGCCCCCTATCCACAACTAATGAAAAACTGTTTTTT. It is translated as CASSPLSTTNEKLFF.

DNA for the CDR3: TGTGCCAGCAGCAACCTTAGCGGTCGGAACACCGGGGAGCTGTTTTTT. This translates into CASSNLSGRNTGELFF. This chain uses TRBV11-2 with TRBJ2-2, with D perhaps matching TRBD2 (6 bases). Germline-derived CDR1 and CDR2 are SGHAT and FQNNGV. Trimming cost V 5 bases and J 1 base, with 14 bases left between them. CDR3 length equals 16 residues. Based on the CDR3 plus reference TRBV11-2 and TRBJ2-2, the full variable domain is EAGVAQSPRYKIIEKRQSVAFWCNPISGHATLYWYQQILGQGPKLLIQFQNNGVVDDSQLPKDRFSAERLKGVDSTLKIQPAKLEDSAVYLCASSNLSGRNTGELFFGEGSRLTVL.

The rearrangement uses TRBV6-5 and TRBJ2-7; 8 bases line up with TRBD1. The V gene's germline CDR1 is MNHEY and CDR2 SVGAGI. V trimming: 10 bases; J trimming: 4 bases; junction bases outside the gene matches: 15. This CDR3 contains 15 residues. CDR3 coding DNA: TGTGCCACCCAAATTACCGGGACAGGTTCTTACGAGCAGTACTTC. As protein: CATQITGTGSYEQYF.

The rearrangement uses TRBV9 and TRBJ2-3, with a possible D match to TRBD1 (7 bases). The CDR3 has 16 residues. V was pared by 7 bases and J by 0 bases, with 18 bases between. Germline V lookup: CDR1 SGDLS, CDR2 YYNGEE. CDR3 DNA: TGTGCCAGCTCCACCGCAGGGGGGACTAGCACAGATACGCAGTATTTT. It translates to CASSTAGGTSTDTQYF.

The genes are TRBV5-1 and TRBJ2-2; D might be TRBD2 (6 bases). Trimming took 6 bases from V and 1 from J, leaving 22 bases between them. The CDR3 covers 18 residues. Germline loops: CDR1 SGHRS, CDR2 YFSETQ. CDR3 region: CASNADFGGPENTGELFF. The DNA for the CDR3 is TGCGCCAGCAATGCGGATTTCGGAGGGCCCGAGAACACCGGGGAGCTGTTTTTT.

This clone was seen once. CDR3 DNA sequence: TGTGCCAGCTCACCACGGGCAGCGGCCTTGAACACTGAAGCTTTCTTT. This codes for CASSPRAAALNTEAFF. The chain couples TRBV18 to TRBJ1-1; unclear D gene. This CDR3 is 16 amino acids long. Germline values: CDR1 KGHSH, CDR2 LQKENI. The V and J ends lost 1 base and 0 bases respectively, with 12 bases between them.

The chain joins TRBV25-1 to TRBJ2-7; TRBD1 agrees at 7 bases. Germline V gene sequence: CDR1 MGHDK, CDR2 SYGVNS. The CDR3 runs 13 residues. J was trimmed by 2 bases and V by 4 bases; bases with no gene match: 2. The CDR3 bases are TGTGCCAGCAGTGCGGGACAGACCTACGAGCAGTACTTC. Protein product: CASSAGQTYEQYF.

The gene calls are TRBV10-1 and TRBJ2-1; 10 bases map to TRBD2. V gave up 3 bases and J gave up 7 bases; unmatched junction bases: 6. The CDR3 covers 15 residues. In germline, CDR1 is WNHNN, CDR2 SYGVQD (reference sequence). The CDR3 reads CASSERAGGRNEQFF. The CDR3 DNA sequence: TGCGCCAGCAGTGAAAGAGCGGGAGGGAGGAATGAGCAGTTCTTC.

The chain combines TRBV14 with TRBJ2-1; 15 bases are shared with TRBD2. V lost 6 bases and J lost 7; bases outside the gene matches: 13. Germline assignment: CDR1 SGHDN and CDR2 FVKESK. This CDR3 has 18 amino acids. CDR3: CASSPRQPGLAGGNEQFF. The CDR3 DNA reads as TGTGCCAGCAGTCCTAGACAACCGGGACTAGCGGGAGGAAATGAGCAGTTCTTC.

J is TRBJ1-1 and V is TRBV29-1, with D unresolved. CDR3 size: 14 residues. V gave up 4 bases and J gave up 0 bases, with 12 bases separating them. The germline V gene encodes CDR1 SQVTM and CDR2 ANQGSEA. The CDR3 region is CSVVTGAVNTEAFF. The CDR3 nucleotides are TGCAGCGTTGTTACCGGCGCGGTGAACACTGAAGCTTTCTTT.

The V call is TRBV4-1, the J call TRBJ2-2; D unclear. The V and J ends lost 5 bases and 8 bases respectively, with 21 bases between them. The CDR3 runs 16 residues. From germline, CDR1 is MGHRA and CDR2 YSYEKL. For the CDR3, the DNA is TGCGCCAGCAGCGCGATGGCAGTTAAGCGTACGGGGGAGCTGTTTTTT. This translates into CASSAMAVKRTGELFF.

The chain recombines TRBV11-2 with TRBJ2-7, with TRBD1 identical over 7 bases. V shed 1 base, J shed 2 bases, and the junction held 2 bases outside the gene matches. Germline V gene sequence: CDR1 SGHAT, CDR2 FQNNGV. The CDR3 covers 14 residues. In DNA form, the CDR3 reads TGTGCCAGCAGCTTAGGGGGACAGCCCTACGAGCAGTACTTC. This sequence encodes CASSLGGQPYEQYF.

The CDR3 bases are TGCAGCGTTAATTTACCGAGGTCCTTCCCATCGGGGGACCAGTACTTC. It yields the protein CSVNLPRSFPSGDQYF. The V gene is TRBV29-1, the J gene TRBJ2-5; a possible D gene is TRBD2 (6 bases). CDR1 and CDR2 (germline): SQVTM, ANQGSEA. The CDR3 sequence is 16 residues long. V was cut by 5 bases and J by 10 bases, with 29 bases left in between.

V usage is TRBV9 and J usage is TRBJ2-2; 9 nucleotides align to TRBD2. Germline V gene sequence: CDR1 SGDLS, CDR2 YYNGEE. The CDR3 has 17 amino acids. Trimming at V came to 0 bases and at J to 0 bases, leaving 3 bases not matched to a gene. The CDR3 DNA is TGTGCCAGCAGCGTAGGCCTAGCGGGATCGAACACCGGGGAGCTGTTTTTT. This gives the protein CASSVGLAGSNTGELFF. The entire variable domain, with the rest obtained from reference TRBV9 and TRBJ2-2, is as follows: DSGVTQTPKHLITATGQRVTLRCSPRSGDLSVYWYQQSLDQGLQFLIQYYNGEERAKGNILERFSAQQFPDLHSELNLSSLELGDSALYFCASSVGLAGSNTGELFFGEGSRLTVL.